Listed below are T cell receptor beta chains from one sample, sequenced in a study of T cell responses to AZD1222 COVID-19 vaccine. Method: immunoSEQ multiplex PCR; TCRdb's copy keeps in-frame clones and lacks some. There are about 120,000 clones in the sample; 70% to 90% occur only once, and less than 10% lies in the top ten. The specimen comprised peripheral blood, sampled on day 0 of AZD1222 vaccination. The receptors originated from an adult in good health. Each CDR3 is given with its conserved first and last residue. The D gene is left open where the match is weak. A clone size is listed for some rows: how often the clone was seen (once, few, many), or a class if it is expanded.

CDR3 length: 16
D gene: TRBD1
clone size: -
V gene: TRBV7-9
J gene: TRBJ1-1
CDR3 protein: CASSSIRDRANTEAFF
CDR3 DNA: TGTGCCAGCAGTTCAATTCGGGACAGGGCGAACACTGAAGCTTTCTTT

CDR3 length: 13
D gene: -
clone size: -
V gene: TRBV12-3/TRBV12-4
J gene: TRBJ1-3
CDR3 protein: CASLTGSGNTIYF
CDR3 DNA: TGTGCCAGCTTAACAGGGTCTGGAAACACCATATATTTT

CDR3 length: 16
D gene: -
clone size: -
V gene: TRBV5-1
J gene: TRBJ2-7
CDR3 protein: CASSLVPDVSSYEQYF
CDR3 DNA: TGCGCCAGCAGCTTGGTTCCAGATGTTAGTTCCTACGAGCAGTACTTC

CDR3 length: 16
D gene: -
clone size: once
V gene: TRBV21-1
J gene: TRBJ1-5
CDR3 protein: CASSNMIGHSNQPQHF
CDR3 DNA: TGTGCCAGCAGCAACATGATAGGCCATAGCAATCAGCCCCAGCATTTT

CDR3 length: 16
D gene: TRBD1
clone size: -
V gene: TRBV19
J gene: TRBJ1-5
CDR3 protein: CASSPTGGRANQPQHF
CDR3 DNA: TGTGCCAGTAGTCCGACAGGGGGCCGAGCCAATCAGCCCCAGCATTTT

CDR3 length: 11
D gene: -
clone size: -
V gene: TRBV19
J gene: TRBJ2-4
CDR3 protein: CASSVSVVQYF
CDR3 DNA: TGTGCCAGTAGTGTTTCAGTGGTTCAGTACTTC

CDR3 length: 16
D gene: -
clone size: once
V gene: TRBV11-3
J gene: TRBJ2-7
CDR3 protein: CASSRGTGAYAYEQYF
CDR3 DNA: TGTGCCAGCAGCCGGGGGACTGGGGCCTACGCCTACGAGCAGTACTTC

CDR3 length: 11
D gene: -
clone size: -
V gene: TRBV2
J gene: TRBJ2-5
CDR3 protein: CASSAEETQYF
CDR3 DNA: TGTGCCAGCAGTGCTGAAGAGACCCAGTACTTC

CDR3 length: 14
D gene: TRBD1
clone size: -
V gene: TRBV3-1/TRBV3-2
J gene: TRBJ1-1
CDR3 protein: CASSQGDRGGEAFF
CDR3 DNA: TGTGCCAGCAGCCAGGGTGACAGGGGCGGTGAAGCTTTCTTT

CDR3 length: 14
D gene: TRBD1
clone size: -
V gene: TRBV3-1/TRBV3-2
J gene: TRBJ1-2
CDR3 protein: CASSQTGSIYGYTF
CDR3 DNA: TGTGCCAGCAGCCAGACAGGGTCCATCTATGGCTACACCTTC

CDR3 length: 16
D gene: TRBD2
clone size: -
V gene: TRBV7-3
J gene: TRBJ2-2
CDR3 protein: CASSPGLVGIAGELFF
CDR3 DNA: TGTGCCAGCAGCCCGGGACTAGTAGGCATCGCCGGGGAGCTGTTTTTT

CDR3 length: 15
D gene: TRBD1
clone size: -
V gene: TRBV4-1
J gene: TRBJ1-5
CDR3 protein: CASSQGTGESQPQHF
CDR3 DNA: TGCGCCAGCAGCCAGGGGACAGGGGAGTCTCAGCCCCAGCATTTT

CDR3 length: 11
D gene: -
clone size: -
V gene: TRBV29-1
J gene: TRBJ1-1
CDR3 protein: CSVMVNTEAFF
CDR3 DNA: TGCAGCGTTATGGTGAACACTGAAGCTTTCTTT

CDR3 length: 14
D gene: TRBD1
clone size: -
V gene: TRBV30
J gene: TRBJ1-1
CDR3 protein: CAWSVGTGNTEAFF
CDR3 DNA: TGTGCCTGGAGTGTAGGGACAGGGAACACTGAAGCTTTCTTT

CDR3 length: 15
D gene: TRBD2
clone size: -
V gene: TRBV6-5
J gene: TRBJ2-3
CDR3 protein: CASKVGGGAPDTQYF
CDR3 DNA: TGTGCCAGCAAGGTGGGCGGGGGGGCACCAGATACGCAGTATTTT

CDR3 length: 13
D gene: -
clone size: -
V gene: TRBV24-1
J gene: TRBJ2-7
CDR3 protein: CATSDIQGYEQYF
CDR3 DNA: TGTGCCACCAGTGACATACAGGGATACGAGCAGTACTTC

CDR3 length: 13
D gene: -
clone size: -
V gene: TRBV5-1
J gene: TRBJ2-5
CDR3 protein: CASSPTIQETQYF
CDR3 DNA: TGCGCCAGCAGCCCGACTATCCAAGAGACCCAGTACTTC

CDR3 length: 16
D gene: -
clone size: -
V gene: TRBV2
J gene: TRBJ2-2
CDR3 protein: CASSELAGADTGELFF
CDR3 DNA: TGTGCCAGCAGTGAACTGGCAGGGGCCGACACCGGGGAGCTGTTTTTT

CDR3 length: 13
D gene: -
clone size: -
V gene: TRBV18
J gene: TRBJ2-7
CDR3 protein: CASSRDGLYEQYF
CDR3 DNA: TGTGCCAGCTCACGGGACGGACTCTACGAGCAGTACTTC

CDR3 length: 14
D gene: -
clone size: -
V gene: TRBV5-1
J gene: TRBJ2-3
CDR3 protein: CASSGALSTDTQYF
CDR3 DNA: TGCGCCAGCAGCGGGGCCCTTAGCACAGATACGCAGTATTTT

CDR3 length: 16
D gene: -
clone size: -
V gene: TRBV2
J gene: TRBJ1-3
CDR3 protein: CASSVGRSFSGNTIYF
CDR3 DNA: TGTGCCAGCAGTGTCGGACGGTCGTTCTCTGGAAACACCATATATTTT

CDR3 length: 15
D gene: -
clone size: -
V gene: TRBV5-1
J gene: TRBJ2-7
CDR3 protein: CASSLTAGFSDEQYF
CDR3 DNA: TGCGCCAGCAGCTTAACGGCAGGGTTCTCGGATGAGCAGTACTTC

CDR3 length: 13
D gene: -
clone size: -
V gene: TRBV10-1
J gene: TRBJ1-5
CDR3 protein: CASSESSNQPQHF
CDR3 DNA: TGCGCCAGCAGTGAATCTAGCAATCAGCCCCAGCATTTT